This T cell receptor (beta chain) originates from a study of blood T cell repertoires in COVID-19. In the study overall: Whether acute or convalescent, the COVID-19 samples came from the United States, Italy and Spain. The analysed material was cDNA or gDNA that came from T cells, B-cell-depleted T cells, or PBMCs.

Authors' methods: Estimation of nucleated cell counts was performed using reference gene primer amplification. This table comes from immunoSEQ multiplex PCR, and its TCRdb copy is limited to in-frame clones, with some not included. The V and J calls and the clone size are those of that table, but D and trimming were determined from the DNA. In the table there are about 100,000 clones, roughly 87% of which are singletons. Trimming took off 0 bases at V and 2 bases at J, with 8 bases between the two ends. This CDR3 has 14 amino acids. The germline V gene has CDR1 SGHAT and CDR2 FQNNGV. The clonotype was recovered from a woman aged 60-75 years with acute or convalescent COVID-19. Sequencing was done on a sample of peripheral blood. This chain joins TRBV11-2 and TRBJ2-7; D might be TRBD1 (5 bases). The CDR3 DNA reads as TGTGCCAGCAGCTTAGAGCTGGGGCCCTACGAGCAGTACTTC. The encoded protein is CASSLELGPYEQYF.